Each of the 15 T cell receptor beta chains below was sequenced from the same sample in a study of naive and memory T cell subsets. Amplification of ligated cDNA took four PCR rounds with SP2 and nested alpha and beta constant primers. Via MiXCR, TCRdb re-called the 5' RACE reads, giving one row per CDR3 protein. This sample has around 30,000 distinct CDR3 sequences, with around 15% found just once. An oligonucleotide containing a UMI was ligated to the 3' end of TCR cDNA. Receptors originate from a female donor in good health.

The V and J genes are TRBV7-9 and TRBJ1-5, with D unclear. V lost 10 bases, J lost 2 bases, and 15 bases lay in between. The CDR3 loop spans 14 amino acids. The germline V gene encodes CDR1 SEHNR and CDR2 FQNEAQ (reference sequence). The CDR3 nucleotides read TGTGCCACCCAAGATACCGGTGGCAATCAGCCCCAGCATTTT. Translated: CATQDTGGNQPQHF.

This clonotype was picked up a small number of times. The rearrangement links TRBV7-2 to TRBJ2-5; no clear D. Germline V gene lookup returns CDR1 SGHTA and CDR2 FQGNSA. Between the trimmed V and J ends, which lost 5 bases and 1 base, there was a span of 11 bases. The length of the CDR3 is 14 residues. As DNA, the CDR3 is TGTGCCAGCAGCCTAGATTGGAGCCAAGAGACCCAGTACTTC. Translation gives CASSLDWSQETQYF.

In its sample, this clonotype was seen many times. Sequence at one end of the junction differs from germline and may be a read error. The gene calls are TRBV11-1 and TRBJ2-1, with D perhaps matching TRBD1 (6 bases). CDR1 SGHAT and CDR2 FQDESV come from the germline V gene (reference sequence). The CDR3 covers 12 residues. The CDR3, as DNA: TGTGCCAGCAGCTTAGTAGGGACATATCTGATCTTC. Its translation is CASSLVGTYLIF. The full variable domain, completed using reference TRBV11-1 and TRBJ2-1, is EAEVAQSPRYKITEKSQAVAFWCDPISGHATLYWYRQILGQGPELLVQFQDESVVDDSQLPKDRFSAERLKGVDSTLKIQPAELGDSAMYLCASSLVGTYLIFGPGTRLTVL.

This clonotype has just a few counts. The chain combines TRBV5-4 with TRBJ1-2, with D possibly being TRBD1 (5 bases). The CDR3 runs to 14 residues. V lost 0 bases and J lost 3, with 9 bases in between. Per the germline V gene, CDR1 is SGHNT and CDR2 is YYREEE (reference sequence). CDR3 in DNA: TGTGCCAGCAGCTTGGCGCAGGGTGACTATGGCTACACCTTC. This encodes CASSLAQGDYGYTF. Based on the CDR3 plus reference TRBV5-4 and TRBJ1-2, the full variable domain is ETGVTQSPTHLIKTRGQQVTLRCSSQSGHNTVSWYQQALGQGPQFIFQYYREEENGRGNFPPRFSGLQFPNYSSELNVNALELDDSALYLCASSLAQGDYGYTFGSGTRLTVV.

This clonotype showed up many times. The chain combines TRBV6-6 with TRBJ2-1; D is undetermined. The CDR3 consists of 15 residues. The germline gives CDR1 MNHNY, CDR2 SVGAGI (reference sequence). The V and J ends lost 0 bases and 8 bases respectively, with 14 bases between them. The CDR3 protein is CASSYSSLSADEQFF. DNA of the CDR3: TGTGCCAGCAGTTACTCGAGTCTTTCAGCCGATGAGCAGTTCTTC.

This clonotype was recorded at least ten times. The chain employs TRBV20-1 and TRBJ2-7; the match to TRBD1 covers 7 bases. The germline V gene has CDR1 DFQATT and CDR2 SNEGSKA (reference sequence). With 6 bases clipped from V and 0 bases from J, the junction kept 8 bases outside the gene matches. This CDR3 region has 14 residues. CDR3 region: CSARDRASSYEQYF. For the CDR3, the DNA is TGCAGTGCCCGCGACAGGGCGAGCTCCTACGAGCAGTACTTC.

This clonotype ranks as medium-sized (0.01 to 0.1%). The chain employs TRBV29-1 and TRBJ2-3; 12 positions agree with TRBD2. V lost 3 bases to trimming and J lost 3 bases; unmatched junction nucleotides: 4. Germline assignment: CDR1 SQVTM and CDR2 ANQGSEA. The CDR3 runs to 15 residues. CDR3 sequence reads: CSVDGLAGRTDTQYF. The CDR3 DNA reads as TGCAGCGTTGACGGACTAGCGGGGCGTACAGATACGCAGTATTTT.

The rearrangement links TRBV12-3 or TRBV12-4 to TRBJ1-1; possibly TRBD1 for D (6 bases). With 6 bases removed from V and 1 base from J, the gap between germline ends came to 18 bases. The CDR3 spans 16 residues. CDR3: CASRFTGRRRNTEAFF. The DNA for the CDR3 is TGTGCCAGCAGATTCACAGGGAGACGTAGGAACACTGAAGCTTTCTTT.

This clonotype was observed a handful of times. With a much larger clone just one base away, this may be a read error. The chain links TRBV20-1 to TRBJ2-7, with D perhaps assigned TRBD1 or TRBD2 (5 bases each). V was shortened by 1 base and J by 5 bases, with 15 bases between the two germline ends. Looked up from germline, CDR1 is DFQATT and CDR2 is SNEGSKA (reference sequence). The CDR3 extends over 14 amino acids. The CDR3 protein is CSARAPGRYHEQYF. CDR3 sequence (DNA): TGCAGTGCTAGAGCCCCGGGACGCTATCACGAGCAGTACTTC.

Many counts were recorded for this clonotype. CDR3 DNA: TGCAGTGCTGAGTCACTAGCGGCAGATACGCAGTATTTT. The encoded protein is CSAESLAADTQYF. The rearrangement uses TRBV20-1 and TRBJ2-3; TRBD2 matches 8 bases. In germline, CDR1 is DFQATT, CDR2 SNEGSKA (reference sequence). V was clipped by 5 bases and J by 4 bases; unmatched bases: 5. This CDR3 is 13 amino acids long.

In its sample, this clonotype was seen many times. V usage is TRBV7-9 and J usage is TRBJ2-6; TRBD1 is a possible D gene (6 bases). The CDR3 totals 15 residues. V was trimmed by 6 bases and J by 4 bases, leaving 13 bases between them. Germline V CDR1 and CDR2: SEHNR, FQNEAQ (reference sequence). CDR3 in amino acids: CASSRQVPGANVLTF. In nucleotides, the CDR3 is TGTGCCAGCAGTCGACAGGTCCCCGGGGCCAACGTCCTGACTTTC.

The chain uses TRBV7-9 and TRBJ2-7; 9 nucleotides agree with TRBD1. V lost 5 bases, J lost 4 bases, and 9 bases stayed unmatched. The CDR3 spans 15 residues. Germline CDR1 and CDR2: SEHNR and FQNEAQ (reference sequence). As DNA, the CDR3 is TGTGCCAGCAGCCCCCCGGGACAGGGTGGGTACGAGCAGTACTTC. Translating gives CASSPPGQGGYEQYF.

This clonotype was picked up one time. The chain is built from TRBV28 and TRBJ2-7; the D gene is possibly TRBD1 (6 bases). The CDR3 has 13 amino acids. Germline values: CDR1 MDHEN, CDR2 SYDVKM. Trimming pared 6 bases from V and 2 bases from J, leaving 11 bases between. This chain's CDR3 is CASSPDRPYEQYF. The CDR3 bases are TGTGCCAGCAGCCCTGACAGGCCCTACGAGCAGTACTTC.

V gene TRBV5-1 combines with J gene TRBJ1-1; D gene ambiguous. This CDR3 contains 13 residues. Germline loops: CDR1 SGHRS, CDR2 YFSETQ. Trimming removed 1 base at V and 5 bases at J, with 9 bases between. In DNA, the CDR3 is TGCGCCAGCAGCTTGCAAGGGCTGACTGAAGCTTTCTTT. Encoded protein: CASSLQGLTEAFF.

The sample holds many counts of this clonotype. The chain carries TRBV29-1 and TRBJ2-3; D gene uncertain. This CDR3 spans 11 amino acids. Germline-derived CDR1 and CDR2 are SQVTM and ANQGSEA. Between the trimmed V and J ends, which lost 1 base and 5 bases, there was a span of 4 bases. The CDR3 DNA follows: TGCAGCGTTGAAGGCGGAGATACGCAGTATTTT. This translates into CSVEGGDTQYF.